One and the same sample provided the 7 T cell receptor beta chains below, sequenced in a study of T cell responses to AZD1222 COVID-19 vaccine. Using immunoSEQ multiplex PCR, the repertoire was profiled, and TCRdb retains in-frame clones only, with some absent. The sample includes 150,000 to 200,000 clones, around 88% seen only once; the top ten take roughly 8%. The material was peripheral blood, obtained on day 0 of AZD1222 vaccination. The receptor set was obtained from an adult in good health.

The V gene is TRBV5-4, the J gene TRBJ1-2; D possibly corresponds to TRBD1 (6 bases). Per germline, CDR1 SGHNT and CDR2 YYREEE (reference sequence). The CDR3 runs 13 residues. V lost 3 bases and J 5 bases, leaving 11 bases between the germline ends. This CDR3 is CASSSQGHYGYTF. DNA for the CDR3: TGTGCCAGCAGCTCTCAGGGGCATTATGGCTACACCTTC.

V gene TRBV5-1 combines with J gene TRBJ1-1; 7 bases are a match to TRBD1. Germline loops: CDR1 SGHRS, CDR2 YFSETQ. V trimming: 4 bases; J trimming: 10 bases; junction bases outside the gene matches: 7. This CDR3 has 12 amino acids. CDR3 bases: TGCGCCAGCAGCCGACAGGGCCCGGGAGCTTTCTTT. It encodes CASSRQGPGAFF.

The rearrangement joins TRBV3-1 (or the pseudogene TRBV3-2) to TRBJ2-4; D not certain. Germline lookup yields CDR1 LGHDT and CDR2 YNNKEL (reference sequence). The CDR3 loop spans 14 amino acids. V lost 4 bases, J lost 3 bases, and 10 bases lay in between. This CDR3 is CASSPPGGKNIQYF. The CDR3 DNA reads as TGTGCCAGCAGCCCTCCAGGCGGCAAAAACATTCAGTACTTC.

CDR3 DNA sequence: TGCGCCAGCAGCCAAGAAACCGGGACTAGCCTAGAGACCCAGTACTTC. The encoded protein is CASSQETGTSLETQYF. The chain uses TRBV4-1 and TRBJ2-5, with 9 nucleotides matching TRBD2. CDR1 and CDR2 (germline): MGHRA, YSYEKL. V trimming: 0 bases; J trimming: 4 bases; junction bases outside the gene matches: 6. The CDR3 is made up of 16 amino acids.

A word on this clone: The germline gene is not matched at one end of the junction; a read error may be the cause. The chain combines TRBV6-5 with TRBJ1-5; 7 bases fit TRBD1. Germline values: CDR1 MNHEY, CDR2 SVGAGI. CDR3 length equals 14 residues. The CDR3, as DNA: TGTGCCAGCGGTTACGCAACAGGGGATCAGCCCCAGCATTTT. Its translation is CASGYATGDQPQHF.

The chain links TRBV9 to TRBJ1-2, with TRBD1 matching 9 bases. The length of the CDR3 is 13 residues. CDR1 is SGDLS and CDR2 is YYNGEE in the germline V gene. V lost 3 bases to trimming and J lost 7 bases; unmatched junction nucleotides: 4. The CDR3 DNA reads as TGTGCCAGCAGCGCTACAGGGGGCTCTGGCTACACCTTC. The encoded protein is CASSATGGSGYTF.

This chain joins TRBV19 and TRBJ2-1, with D perhaps matching TRBD1 (6 bases). The CDR3 extends over 17 amino acids. V was clipped by 4 bases and J by 4 bases, with 20 bases between them. Per germline, CDR1 LNHDA and CDR2 SQIVND (reference sequence). The CDR3 spells CASSSPTVRQGYNEQFF. As DNA, the CDR3 is TGTGCCAGTAGTAGTCCGACGGTTCGGCAGGGGTACAATGAGCAGTTCTTC.